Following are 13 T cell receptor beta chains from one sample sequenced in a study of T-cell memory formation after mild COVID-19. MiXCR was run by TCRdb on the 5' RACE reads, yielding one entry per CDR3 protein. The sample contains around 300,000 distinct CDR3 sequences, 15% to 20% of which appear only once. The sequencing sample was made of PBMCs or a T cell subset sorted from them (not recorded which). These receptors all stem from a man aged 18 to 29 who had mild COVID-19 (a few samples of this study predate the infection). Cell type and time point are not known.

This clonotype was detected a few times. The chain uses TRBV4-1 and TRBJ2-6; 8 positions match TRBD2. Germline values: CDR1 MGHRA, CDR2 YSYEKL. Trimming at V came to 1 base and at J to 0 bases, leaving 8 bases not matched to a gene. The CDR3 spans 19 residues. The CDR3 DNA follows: TGCGCCAGCAGCCAAGCCGGCCTAGCGGGTCTCTCTGGGGCCAACGTCCTGACTTTC. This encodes CASSQAGLAGLSGANVLTF.

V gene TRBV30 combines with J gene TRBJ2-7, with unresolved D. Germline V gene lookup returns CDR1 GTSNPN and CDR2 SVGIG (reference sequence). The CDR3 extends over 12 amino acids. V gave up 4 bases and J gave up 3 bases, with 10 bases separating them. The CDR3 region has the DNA TGTGCCTGGACGCGTGCCCACTACGAGCAGTACTTC. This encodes CAWTRAHYEQYF. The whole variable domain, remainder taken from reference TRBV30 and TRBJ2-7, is SQTIHQWPATLVQPVGSPLSLECTVEGTSNPNLYWYRQAAGRGLQLLFYSVGIGQISSEVPQNLSASRPQDRQFILSSKKLLLSDSGFYLCAWTRAHYEQYFGPGTRLTVT.

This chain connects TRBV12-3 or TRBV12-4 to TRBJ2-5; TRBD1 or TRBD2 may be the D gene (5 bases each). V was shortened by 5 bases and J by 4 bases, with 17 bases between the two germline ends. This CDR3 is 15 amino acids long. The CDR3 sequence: CASSVRAPGGETQYF. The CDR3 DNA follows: TGTGCCAGCAGTGTCCGGGCCCCTGGGGGAGAGACCCAGTACTTC.

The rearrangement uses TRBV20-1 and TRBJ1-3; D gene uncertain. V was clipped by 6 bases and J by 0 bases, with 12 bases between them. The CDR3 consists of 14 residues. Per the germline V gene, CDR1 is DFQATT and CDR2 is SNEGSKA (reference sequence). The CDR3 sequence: CSASAHSSGNTIYF. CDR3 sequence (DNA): TGCAGTGCCTCAGCCCACAGCTCTGGAAACACCATATATTTT.

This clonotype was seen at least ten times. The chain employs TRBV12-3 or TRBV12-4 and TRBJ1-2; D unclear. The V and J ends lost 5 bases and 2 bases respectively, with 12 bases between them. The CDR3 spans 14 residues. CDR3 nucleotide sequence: TGTGCCAGCAGTCCCGGTTCCTCAAACTATGGCTACACCTTC. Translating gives CASSPGSSNYGYTF.

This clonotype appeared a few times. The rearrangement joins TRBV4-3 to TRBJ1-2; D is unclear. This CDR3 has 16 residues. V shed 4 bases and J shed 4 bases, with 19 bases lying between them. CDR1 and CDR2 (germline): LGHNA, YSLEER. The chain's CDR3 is CASSPQVATRVYGYTF. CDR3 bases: TGCGCCAGCAGCCCCCAAGTGGCGACCAGAGTCTATGGCTACACCTTC.

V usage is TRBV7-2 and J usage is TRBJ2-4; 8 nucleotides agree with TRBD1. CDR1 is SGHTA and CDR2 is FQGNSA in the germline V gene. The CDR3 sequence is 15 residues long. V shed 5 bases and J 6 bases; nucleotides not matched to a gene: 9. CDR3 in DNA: TGTGCCAGCAGCCCGCGACAGGGGTTGGGAAACATTCAGTACTTC. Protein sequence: CASSPRQGLGNIQYF.

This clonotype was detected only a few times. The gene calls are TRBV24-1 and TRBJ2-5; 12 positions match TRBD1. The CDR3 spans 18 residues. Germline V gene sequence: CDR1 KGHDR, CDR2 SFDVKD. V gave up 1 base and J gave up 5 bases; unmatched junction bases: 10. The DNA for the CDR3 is TGTGCCACCAGTGATTTAAGAGGCGGGACAGGGGGCCCGGAGACCCAGTACTTC. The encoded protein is CATSDLRGGTGGPETQYF.

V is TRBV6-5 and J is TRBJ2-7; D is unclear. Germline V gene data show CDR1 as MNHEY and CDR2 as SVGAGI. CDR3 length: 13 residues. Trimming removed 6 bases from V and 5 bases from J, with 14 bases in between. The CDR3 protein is CASSLSMNHEQYF. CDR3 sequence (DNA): TGTGCCAGCAGCCTCAGCATGAATCACGAGCAGTACTTC.

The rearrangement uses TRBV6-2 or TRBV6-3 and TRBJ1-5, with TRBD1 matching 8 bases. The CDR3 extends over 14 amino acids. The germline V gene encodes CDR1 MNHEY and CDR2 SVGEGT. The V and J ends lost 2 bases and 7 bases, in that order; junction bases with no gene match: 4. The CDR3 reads CASSYRQGLQPQHF. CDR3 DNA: TGTGCCAGCAGTTACCGACAGGGGTTACAGCCCCAGCATTTT.

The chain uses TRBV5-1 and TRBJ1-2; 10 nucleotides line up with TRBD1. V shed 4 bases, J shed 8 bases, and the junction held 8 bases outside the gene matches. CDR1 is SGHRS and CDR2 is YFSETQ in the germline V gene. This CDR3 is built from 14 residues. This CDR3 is CASSRRDRGRGYTF. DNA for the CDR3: TGCGCCAGCAGCCGCCGGGACAGGGGCCGAGGCTACACCTTC.

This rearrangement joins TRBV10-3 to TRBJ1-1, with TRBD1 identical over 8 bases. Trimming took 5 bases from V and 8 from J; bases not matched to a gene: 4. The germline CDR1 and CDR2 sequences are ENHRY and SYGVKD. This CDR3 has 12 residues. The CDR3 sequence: CAISKTGDEAFF. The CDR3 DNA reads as TGTGCCATCAGTAAGACAGGGGACGAAGCTTTCTTT.

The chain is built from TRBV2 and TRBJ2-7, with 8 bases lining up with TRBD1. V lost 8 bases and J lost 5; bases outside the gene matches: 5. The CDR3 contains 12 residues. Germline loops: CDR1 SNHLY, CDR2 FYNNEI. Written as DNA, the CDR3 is TGTGCCAGCGGCAGGGGGCCGGACGAGCAGTACTTC. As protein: CASGRGPDEQYF.